This TCR beta chain is from a study of cytomegalovirus exposure and HLA in healthy donors listed by TCRdb under 2017. About the investigation overall: An earlier analysis of roughly 630 of the donors reported 250 to 300 Gb of sequence data and 117 million unique TCR beta sequences from roughly 180 million T cells. An early release that covered about 600 HLA-typed donors contained about 300 gigabases of sequencing data and roughly 84 million unique TCR sequences. Using immunosequencing, the study profiled T cell repertoires from around 670 subjects and related those repertoires to cytomegalovirus serostatus. All discovery cohort repertoires had been generated using a single sequencing platform. Among over 350 genotyped donors of the cohort, an average of 235,054 unique TCR beta nucleotide sequences were sequenced per donor, roughly 18% of them non-productive. To predict cytomegalovirus infection status, the study combined high-throughput TCR immunosequencing, statistical association of individual TCRs with disease status, and machine learning. The later analysis used no new phenotypic data to find candidate immune exposures, relying instead on TCR beta sequences and their occurrence across donors. The study aimed to test whether cataloging public T cell receptors could reveal signatures of past pathogen exposure. The number of donors typed differed by locus, with 629-630 for A, B, C, DRB1 and DQB1, more than 500 for DQA1, 606 for DPA1, and 400 to 490 for DPB1. Besides the first cohort of more than 650 subjects, a separate validation cohort made up of 90 to 150 different subjects was used. A later genetic analysis took genome-wide SNP genotypes for about 65% of the 666 donors and used that subset as a discovery cohort. Among the roughly 430 genotyped donors, approximately 81% belonged to the genetic ancestry cluster associated with self-reported Caucasian donors. Roughly 5 DR-DQ haplotypes were treated as single units for association and clustering because of strong linkage in the cohort. Both class I and class II loci were covered by HLA typing, at four-digit resolution. To study patterns of TCR occurrence, a later analysis re-analyzed previously published TCR beta repertoires from 666 donors and added high-resolution HLA genotyping. An earlier analysis of 587 of the donors applied high-throughput TCR beta sequencing to assess whether each TCR beta V gene segment acted as functional or pseudogenic. Donor age, sex, ethnicity and CMV serostatus were collected together with the repertoire data.

This clone appeared once. Its recognized antigen is unknown. There are no base qualities to consult, and no much larger clone falls within one base. Study-level results and caveats: Immune exposure information for the cohort was limited to CMV serostatus. At a false discovery rate of 0.05, a later analysis linked approximately 18,000 TCR beta sequences to specific HLA alleles. Because HLA typing was missing for some donors at each locus, association tests included only the typed subset. Only TCR beta chains were sequenced in this cohort, and the absence of alpha or paired-chain data limited detectable features. According to the authors, the approach could potentially be generalized to other disease states and immunological phenotypes. When HLA alleles, especially DR and DQ, strongly co-occurred, attributing TCR associations to individual alleles was difficult. In a later analysis, TCR association rates were found to vary across HLA loci, with the most associated TCRs seen for DRB1 alleles and the fewest for HLA-C alleles. V-gene and J-gene trimming of TCR beta chains was associated with a missense DCLRE1C variant in a later genetic analysis, and the association was replicated in an independent cohort. A group of highly shared sequence variants was considered likely to be a technical artifact of the sequencing pipeline. According to a later analysis, most CMV-associated TCR beta chains appeared to be HLA-restricted, and the HLA associations seemed to be driven largely by CMV exposure. In a later analysis, several top co-occurrence clusters were reported to appear linked to parvovirus B19, influenza, CMV and Epstein-Barr virus. Linkage disequilibrium might explain the correlated functional status among segregating V segments, but an unknown experimental factor could not be ruled out. Broadly in line with IMGT annotations, most TCR beta V segments showed up in productive rearrangements about 87% or about 30% of the time in an earlier analysis of several hundred of the donors. Because counts were too low, roughly 17 rarely observed V segments, including chromosome 9 orphons, were left out of the earlier analysis of 587 of the donors. A later analysis found that HLA-associated TCR beta chains were more clonally expanded and had lower generation probabilities than equally common non-associated chains. Most TCR sequences were observed very rarely across donors, whereas some public TCRs were present in many individuals. A total of 164 TCR beta chains were listed by the study as associated with cytomegalovirus. The presence/absence analyses assumed that sequencing depth was roughly uniform across donors, and that assumption may not be true. The classifier was reported to diagnose cytomegalovirus status with high specificity and sensitivity in both the original and validation cohorts. A further reported finding was that TCR beta sequences accurately predicted the HLA-A and HLA-B alleles for most subjects in the first cohort. According to a later genetic analysis, donors in an Asian-associated ancestry cluster had fewer N-insertions in productive TCRs than the approximately 700-donor mean. In vitro tests confirmed that a few of the cytomegalovirus-associated TCR beta chains recognize cytomegalovirus antigens.

The cohort comprised 670 or so healthy bone marrow donors. At the time of sampling, all cohort members were nominally healthy, though unrecorded immune exposures were likely present. The donor tested CMV seronegative, placing the donor among the 300 to 400 seronegative members of the cohort. A peripheral blood sample was collected from each donor, and TCR beta sequencing was performed on peripheral blood mononuclear cells. Genomic DNA extraction from the blood cell samples was performed with the Qiagen DNeasy Blood Extraction Kit. Library preparation employed the immunoSEQ multiplex PCR assay. For the multiplex PCR, a mixture combining 60 forward primers for TCR Vbeta segments and 13 reverse primers for TCR Jbeta segments was used. Amplification of the CDR3 region of rearranged TCR beta genes was performed with a multiplex PCR assay on genomic DNA. The amplified TCR beta libraries were sequenced on the Illumina HiSeq System as 87-base-pair reads. Regarding the original processing steps: A later analysis counted about 82 million unique TCR beta chains across the 690 or so repertoires, and approximately 11 million of these chains were shared by at least two donors. Raw reads were error-corrected and collapsed into unique sequences with a nearest-neighbor algorithm that merged closely related sequences to remove PCR and sequencing errors. Alignment of CDR3 sequences to IMGT reference sequences was used to assign V, D and J gene segments. For a sequence to be retained, at least a six-nucleotide match to both a V gene segment and a J gene segment was required. A rearrangement was called productive if the CDR3 had no stop codons and remained in frame with V and J, and every other rearrangement was called non-productive. Following IMGT convention, CDR3 was defined as the stretch from the second conserved V-encoded cysteine to the conserved J-encoded phenylalanine. Sequences without an unambiguous match to a single V gene segment were excluded from the earlier analysis of 450 to 650 of the donors. An earlier analysis of about 600 of the donors called V segments functional above 56.7% productive rearrangements and segregating when the between-donor standard deviation exceeded 5%. To diagnose cytomegalovirus status from the catalog of TCR beta chain sequences, a statistical classification framework was built. In a later analysis, V and J genes were assigned by comparing TCR nucleotide sequences against IMGT/GENE-DB human TR gene sequences. In a later analysis, CDR3 sequences and most-parsimonious VDJ recombination scenarios were assigned using the TCRdist pipeline. In a later analysis, each TCR beta chain was defined by its CDR3 amino acid sequence together with its V-gene family, and reads without a unique V-gene family were excluded. As a way to deal with suspected cross-contamination and a sequencing artifact, a later analysis dropped over 550 nucleotide sequences that were highly shared and had low generation probability. A later analysis calculated a clonal expansion index for each public chain from normalized within-repertoire ranks of inferred template counts. Generation probabilities in a later analysis came from a VDJ recombination model fitted to out-of-frame rearrangements, and those results were checked against IGoR. Hypergeometric tests were used in a later analysis to score TCR-TCR, TCR-HLA and TCR-CMV co-occurrence, with a repertoire-size bias correction applied to the TCR pairs. To estimate false discovery rates, a later analysis permuted the HLA or CMV assignments 20 times. In a later analysis, co-occurring TCRs were grouped using DBSCAN, with TCRdist sequence similarity added in when clustering inside HLA-allele-positive subsets. Repertoires with fewer than 30,000 or more than 120,000 public chains, plus five repertoires with anomalous nucleotide sharing, were excluded from co-occurrence clustering. In its TCRdb copy, this immuneACCESS table keeps in-frame sequences only and misses some clones. Where compared with another copy, unresolved V genes explain less than half of these, and the others have no known cause. V and J calls and clone size are given by that table; D and trimming were obtained from the DNA. The sample includes about 150,000 clones, with approximately 80% observed a single time. Together, the top ten hold less than 2% of the sample.

Sequenced sample: PBMCs. This TCR was recovered from a man aged 35 to 55 in good health and CMV-seronegative.

Here the CDR3 is given as CASSAQETQYF. The bases read TGCGCCAGCAGCGCGCAAGAGACCCAGTACTTC. The chain links TRBV5-1 with TRBJ2-5; the D gene identity is not certain. The CDR3 goes from the cysteine to the phenylalanine over 11 residues. The only DNA kept is the CDR3, 33 bases in frame from the first base. CDR1 SGHRS and CDR2 YFSETQ are derived from the germline V gene. V loses 4 bases, J loses 2 bases, and the germline ends lie 3 bases apart. Where the CDR3 stops, the reference TRBV5-1 and TRBJ2-5 genes take over; the full variable domain is KAGVTQTPRYLIKTRGQQVTLSCSPISGHRSVSWYQQTPGQGLQFLFEYFSETQRNKGNFPGRFSGRQFSNSRSEMNVSTLELGDSALYLCASSAQETQYFGPGTRLLVL.